A single sample gave rise to the 10 T cell receptor beta chains below, sequenced in a study of blood T cells in healthy people across ages. Together with a sample-barcoded 5' primer, a J-beta primer mix was included in a second PCR lasting roughly 6 to 12 cycles. Each CDR3 protein is one row after TCRdb ran MiXCR on the 5' RACE reads. The sample lists 1.2 million to 1.5 million distinct CDR3 sequences; 55% to 75% were seen once. The sequencing sample was made of blood. Source of these receptors: a man in his late teens or twenties in good health.

The rearrangement links TRBV19 to TRBJ2-1; D is ambiguous. Germline V gives CDR1 LNHDA, CDR2 SQIVND (reference sequence). V was trimmed by 6 bases and J by 6 bases, leaving 15 bases between them. The CDR3 has 14 residues. CDR3 DNA sequence: TGTGCCAGTAGGGGAACTTCCAGCCTCAATGAGCAGTTCTTC. The encoded protein is CASRGTSSLNEQFF.

This clonotype was counted between two and nine times. This chain joins TRBV7-2 and TRBJ2-5; TRBD2 matches 7 bases. TRBJ2-7 explains the end of the DNA better; the J call may be wrong. The germline gives CDR1 SGHTA, CDR2 FQGNSA. The CDR3 totals 15 residues. The CDR3 protein is CASSDPPSGFYEQYF. For the CDR3, the DNA is TGTGCCAGCAGTGACCCGCCTAGCGGATTTTACGAGCAGTACTTC.

V usage is TRBV27 and J usage is TRBJ1-2; 7 bases line up with TRBD1. With V trimmed by 2 bases and J by 7 bases, 7 bases remained unmatched. This CDR3 comprises 14 residues. Germline V gene lookup returns CDR1 MNHEY and CDR2 SMNVEV (reference sequence). The CDR3 region has the DNA TGTGCCAGCAGTTTACGACAGGGTTTAAGTGGCTACACCTTC. Translated, it gives CASSLRQGLSGYTF.

The chain links TRBV10-2 to TRBJ2-7; the match to TRBD2 covers 9 bases. The length of the CDR3 is 21 residues. CDR1 and CDR2 (germline): WSHSY, SAAADI. V shed 4 bases, J shed 0 bases, and the junction held 22 bases outside the gene matches. For the CDR3, the DNA is TGCGCCAGCAGTGCCTGGGTGGCTGCAGCGGGAGGCAATGAACCCTCCTACGAGCAGTACTTC. Residues: CASSAWVAAAGGNEPSYEQYF.

The genes are TRBV6-1 and TRBJ2-7, with 8 positions matching TRBD1. CDR1 and CDR2 (germline): MNHNS, SASEGT. Trimming removed 5 bases from V and 4 bases from J; junction bases left unmatched: 10. CDR3 length equals 15 residues. In DNA, the CDR3 is TGTGCCAGCAGTCCCACCGACAGGGGCTTTTACGAGCAGTACTTC. Translation: CASSPTDRGFYEQYF.

This clonotype was seen only a few times. V is TRBV6-6 and J is TRBJ1-5, with 9 bases aligning to TRBD1. From germline, CDR1 is MNHNY and CDR2 SVGAGI (reference sequence). This CDR3 has 15 amino acids. V gave up 5 bases and J gave up 0 bases; unmatched junction bases: 2. The CDR3 nucleotides read TGTGCCAGCAGTACAGGGGGCTTTAGCAATCAGCCCCAGCATTTT. Amino acid sequence: CASSTGGFSNQPQHF.

The chain is built from TRBV3-1 and TRBJ1-2; D not resolved. Looked up from germline, CDR1 is LGHDT and CDR2 is YNNKEL (reference sequence). This CDR3 is built from 14 residues. The V end was cut by 4 bases, the J end by 2 bases, with 11 bases between. Here the CDR3 reads CASSPLGPNYGYTF. In DNA form, the CDR3 reads TGTGCCAGCAGCCCCCTAGGTCCAAACTATGGCTACACCTTC.

V is TRBV9 and J is TRBJ1-2; 7 nucleotides line up with TRBD1. The CDR3 loop spans 14 amino acids. CDR1 and CDR2 (germline): SGDLS, YYNGEE. Germline trimming cut 4 bases from V and 7 bases from J; bases unmatched to any gene: 10. Here the CDR3 reads CASSPPGQIAGYTF. In DNA form, the CDR3 reads TGTGCCAGCAGCCCACCGGGACAGATTGCTGGCTACACCTTC.

At least ten counts were recorded for this clonotype. This sequence joins TRBV29-1 and TRBJ2-1, with 8 bases that match TRBD2. Germline V lookup: CDR1 SQVTM, CDR2 ANQGSEA. The CDR3 length is 14 residues. Trimming took 3 bases from V and 7 from J; bases not matched to a gene: 8. The CDR3 is CSVEVGGGPNEQFF. Written as DNA, the CDR3 is TGCAGCGTTGAGGTGGGCGGGGGGCCAAATGAGCAGTTCTTC.

The gene calls are TRBV6-1 and TRBJ1-2; 10 nucleotides agree with TRBD1. With 5 bases clipped from V and 5 bases from J, the junction kept 5 bases outside the gene matches. Germline CDR1 MNHNS, CDR2 SASEGT. This CDR3 contains 14 residues. CDR3: CASSRQGAVYGYTF. In DNA form, the CDR3 reads TGTGCCAGCAGTCGACAGGGGGCTGTATATGGCTACACCTTC.